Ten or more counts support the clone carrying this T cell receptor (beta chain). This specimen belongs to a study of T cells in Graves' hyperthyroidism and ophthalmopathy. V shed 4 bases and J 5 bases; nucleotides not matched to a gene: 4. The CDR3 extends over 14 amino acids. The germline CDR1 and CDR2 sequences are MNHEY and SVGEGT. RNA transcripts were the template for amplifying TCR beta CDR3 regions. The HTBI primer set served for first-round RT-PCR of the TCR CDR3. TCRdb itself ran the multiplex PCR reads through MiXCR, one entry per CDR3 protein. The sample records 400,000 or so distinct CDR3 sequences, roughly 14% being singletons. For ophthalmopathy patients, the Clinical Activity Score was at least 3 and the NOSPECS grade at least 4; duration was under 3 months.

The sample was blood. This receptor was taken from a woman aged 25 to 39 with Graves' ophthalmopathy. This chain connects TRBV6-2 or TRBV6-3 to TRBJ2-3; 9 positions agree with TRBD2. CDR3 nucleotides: TGTGCCAGCAGTTGGCTAGCGGGATTAGATACGCAGTATTTT. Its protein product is CASSWLAGLDTQYF.